The rows below give T cell receptor beta chains drawn from one sample of a study of Ad26.COV2.S vaccination and SARS-CoV-2 variants. TCRdb's copy holds only in-frame clones and misses some; the assay was immunoSEQ multiplex PCR. The sample yields around 300,000 clones, about 85% seen once. The sequencing used peripheral blood, collected in a trial of Ad26.COV2.S vaccine versus placebo. These receptors all come from a person aged 18-65 years who received the Ad26.COV2.S COVID-19 vaccine or a placebo. The CDR3 runs from the conserved cysteine through the conserved F or W. The order of the fields is D gene, J gene, V gene, clone size, CDR3 protein, CDR3 DNA. A D gene is named only where the DNA matches it firmly. Clone size is given for some rows only: seen once, a few or many times, or a class if the clone is expanded.

D: -; J: TRBJ2-2; V: TRBV4-1; size: -; CDR3: CASSLTGIHTGELFF; DNA: TGCGCCAGCAGCTTAACAGGGATTCACACCGGGGAGCTGTTTTTT
D: TRBD1; J: TRBJ1-1; V: TRBV6-5; size: -; CDR3: CASSRQGINTEAFF; DNA: TGTGCCAGCAGCAGACAGGGAATTAACACTGAAGCTTTCTTT
D: -; J: TRBJ2-1; V: TRBV28; size: -; CDR3: CASSIITGRGHNEQFF; DNA: TGTGCCAGCAGTATAATAACAGGGAGAGGGCACAATGAGCAGTTCTTC
D: -; J: TRBJ2-5; V: TRBV7-3; size: once; CDR3: CASSLMVQETQYF; DNA: TGTGCCAGCAGCTTAATGGTTCAAGAGACCCAGTACTTC
D: -; J: TRBJ2-1; V: TRBV7-3; size: -; CDR3: CASSFTSSYNEQFF; DNA: TGTGCCAGCAGCTTTACGTCGTCCTACAATGAGCAGTTCTTC
D: -; J: TRBJ2-1; V: TRBV27; size: -; CDR3: CASSFNYNEQFF; DNA: TGTGCCAGCAGTTTCAACTACAATGAGCAGTTCTTC
D: TRBD1; J: TRBJ1-2; V: TRBV7-8; size: -; CDR3: CASSLEGTGVNGYTF; DNA: TGTGCCAGCAGCTTAGAAGGGACAGGGGTGAATGGCTACACCTTC
D: TRBD1; J: TRBJ2-3; V: TRBV4-2; size: -; CDR3: CASSHNYDREF; DNA: TGTGCCAGCAGCCATAACTACGACAGGGAATTT
D: TRBD2; J: TRBJ2-7; V: TRBV7-9; size: -; CDR3: CASTIGAGEYYYEQYF; DNA: TGTGCCAGCACTATTGGAGCGGGGGAATACTACTACGAGCAGTACTTC
D: -; J: TRBJ1-5; V: TRBV10-3; size: -; CDR3: CAISESTQGNQPQHF; DNA: TGTGCCATCAGTGAGTCGACGCAGGGCAATCAGCCCCAGCATTTT
D: -; J: TRBJ1-1; V: TRBV10-3; size: few; CDR3: CAISELTKGPGEAFF; DNA: TGTGCCATCAGTGAGTTAACCAAAGGACCTGGTGAAGCTTTCTTT
D: -; J: TRBJ1-1; V: TRBV12-2; size: -; CDR3: CASRPNRTGVAEAFF; DNA: TGTGCAAGTCGCCCCAACAGGACAGGGGTAGCTGAAGCTTTCTTT
D: -; J: TRBJ1-5; V: TRBV7-9; size: -; CDR3: CASSPAGVGVNQPQHF; DNA: TGTGCCAGCAGCCCCGCAGGGGTAGGGGTCAATCAGCCCCAGCATTTT
D: TRBD1; J: TRBJ1-5; V: TRBV12-3/TRBV12-4; size: -; CDR3: CASIRTGGQPQHF; DNA: TGTGCCAGCATCCGGACAGGGGGACAGCCCCAGCATTTT
D: TRBD1; J: TRBJ1-5; V: TRBV4-3; size: -; CDR3: CASSQDFGTGNQPQHF; DNA: TGCGCCAGCAGCCAAGATTTTGGGACAGGGAATCAGCCCCAGCATTTT
D: -; J: TRBJ2-7; V: TRBV5-4; size: -; CDR3: CASSQTNTDEQYF; DNA: TGTGCCAGCAGCCAAACGAATACGGACGAGCAGTACTTC
D: -; J: TRBJ2-7; V: TRBV29-1; size: -; CDR3: CSVSYTRPSYEQYF; DNA: TGCAGCGTAAGTTATACCCGACCTTCCTACGAGCAGTACTTC
D: -; J: TRBJ1-1; V: TRBV28; size: -; CDR3: CASSFRLGESEAFF; DNA: TGTGCCAGCAGTTTTAGGTTGGGGGAATCCGAAGCTTTCTTT
D: -; J: TRBJ1-2; V: TRBV12-3/TRBV12-4; size: few; CDR3: CASSLADIYGYTF; DNA: TGTGCCAGCAGTCTCGCTGACATTTATGGCTACACCTTC
D: -; J: TRBJ2-3; V: TRBV7-2; size: -; CDR3: CASSLGQTLSTDTQYF; DNA: TGTGCCAGCAGCTTAGGACAGACCCTAAGCACAGATACGCAGTATTTT
D: -; J: TRBJ2-5; V: TRBV20-1; size: once; CDR3: CSARVLETQYF; DNA: TGCAGTGCTAGAGTACTAGAGACCCAGTACTTC
D: TRBD1; J: TRBJ1-6; V: TRBV5-1; size: -; CDR3: CASSKGADSPLHF; DNA: TGCGCCAGCAGCAAGGGGGCGGATTCACCCCTCCACTTT
D: -; J: TRBJ2-2; V: TRBV3-1/TRBV3-2; size: -; CDR3: CASSQRLPGNTGELFF; DNA: TGTGCCAGCAGCCAACGGCTTCCGGGGAACACCGGGGAGCTGTTTTTT
D: TRBD1; J: TRBJ1-6; V: TRBV9; size: -; CDR3: CASSAHRDRGSYNSPLHF; DNA: TGTGCCAGCAGCGCCCACCGGGACAGGGGTTCCTATAATTCACCCCTCCACTTT
D: TRBD2; J: TRBJ2-1; V: TRBV7-9; size: once; CDR3: CASSFRLAYADEQFF; DNA: TGTGCCAGCAGCTTCCGACTAGCGTATGCAGATGAGCAGTTCTTC
D: -; J: TRBJ1-3; V: TRBV6-5; size: -; CDR3: CASRSSGNTIYF; DNA: TGTGCCAGCAGGAGCTCTGGAAACACCATATATTTT
D: -; J: TRBJ2-3; V: TRBV5-1; size: -; CDR3: CASSFGIQDTQYF; DNA: TGCGCCAGCAGCTTCGGGATTCAAGATACGCAGTATTTT
D: TRBD1; J: TRBJ2-2; V: TRBV4-1; size: -; CDR3: CASSQSGTGAGELFF; DNA: TGCGCCAGCAGCCAATCCGGGACAGGCGCCGGGGAGCTGTTTTTT
D: -; J: TRBJ2-7; V: TRBV6-2/TRBV6-3; size: -; CDR3: CASSILSLGSQQYF; DNA: TGTGCCAGCAGTATTTTGTCCCTTGGCTCCCAGCAGTACTTC
D: -; J: TRBJ2-7; V: TRBV10-1; size: -; CDR3: CASSERWGYEQYF; DNA: TGCGCCAGCAGTGAGAGGTGGGGTTACGAGCAGTACTTC
D: -; J: TRBJ2-3; V: TRBV25-1; size: -; CDR3: CASRKRSTDTQYF; DNA: TGTGCCAGCAGAAAGCGGAGCACAGATACGCAGTATTTT
D: -; J: TRBJ2-7; V: TRBV18; size: -; CDR3: CASSPGTAYEQYF; DNA: TGTGCCAGCTCACCAGGCACCGCCTACGAGCAGTACTTC
D: -; J: TRBJ2-3; V: TRBV29-1; size: -; CDR3: CSAERDTDTQYF; DNA: TGCAGCGCCGAACGGGACACAGATACGCAGTATTTT
D: TRBD1; J: TRBJ1-6; V: TRBV7-9; size: once; CDR3: CASSPSRGSNSPLHF; DNA: TGTGCCAGCAGCCCCTCCAGGGGGTCTAATTCACCCCTCCACTTT
D: -; J: TRBJ1-5; V: TRBV28; size: -; CDR3: CASSSIAGASNQPQHF; DNA: TGTGCCAGCAGTTCCATTGCAGGGGCGAGCAATCAGCCCCAGCATTTT
D: -; J: TRBJ2-6; V: TRBV27; size: -; CDR3: CASTLRPGDYSGANVLTF; DNA: TGTGCCAGCACCCTCCGTCCAGGGGATTACTCTGGGGCCAACGTCCTGACTTTC
D: -; J: TRBJ2-3; V: TRBV11-3; size: -; CDR3: CASSLLAVDRRDTQYF; DNA: TGTGCCAGCAGCTTACTAGCGGTCGACAGGCGGGATACGCAGTATTTT
D: -; J: TRBJ2-4; V: TRBV5-5; size: -; CDR3: CASSSVTGIRGIQYF; DNA: TGTGCCAGCAGCTCAGTAACCGGGATACGAGGCATTCAGTACTTC
D: TRBD2; J: TRBJ2-1; V: TRBV6-2/TRBV6-3; size: -; CDR3: CASSYPDLAGGPYNEQFF; DNA: TGTGCCAGCAGTTACCCCGACTTAGCGGGAGGGCCCTACAATGAGCAGTTCTTC
D: -; J: TRBJ2-2; V: TRBV11-1; size: -; CDR3: CASSFRGANTGELFF; DNA: TGTGCCAGCAGCTTCCGGGGGGCTAACACCGGGGAGCTGTTTTTT
D: TRBD1; J: TRBJ2-7; V: TRBV5-5; size: few; CDR3: CASSLRTGGHEQYF; DNA: TGTGCCAGCAGCTTGAGGACAGGAGGTCACGAGCAGTACTTC